This T cell receptor beta chain was sequenced for a study of blood T cell repertoires in COVID-19. Here immunoSEQ multiplex PCR was the method, and the copy in TCRdb shows in-frame clones only, minus some. This sample has around 140,000 clones; around 83% occur once, and the top ten carry roughly 1.5%. The CDR3 runs 16 residues. From germline, CDR1 is SGHTA and CDR2 FQGNSA. J was trimmed by 5 bases and V by 3 bases; bases with no gene match: 11. The J gene is TRBJ1-1, the V gene TRBV7-2; TRBD1 agrees at 8 bases. Sequenced input: peripheral blood. This TCR was recovered from a human donor in a cohort sampled during active COVID-19. The CDR3 region has the DNA TGTGCCAGCAGCTTCGCTCCGACAGGGGTTGGGACTGAAGCTTTCTTT. It translates to CASSFAPTGVGTEAFF. Looking up the rest from reference TRBV7-2 and TRBJ1-1 gives the full variable domain: GAGVSQSPSNKVTEKGKDVELRCDPISGHTALYWYRQSLGQGLEFLIYFQGNSAPDKSGLPSDRFSAERTGGSVSTLTIQRTQQEDSAVYLCASSFAPTGVGTEAFFGQGTRLTVV.